What follows are 6 T cell receptor beta chains derived from one specimen sequenced in a study of cytomegalovirus exposure and HLA in healthy donors. PCR primers comprised 60 Vbeta and 13 Jbeta primers. Assay: immunoSEQ multiplex PCR; the TCRdb copy retains only in-frame clones and omits some. This sample has roughly 99,000 clones, with roughly 80% found just once. The sequenced sample consisted of PBMCs. These receptors were collected from a man in his fifties or sixties in good health and CMV-seropositive.

This clone was seen a handful of times. The chain recombines TRBV10-3 with TRBJ2-2; TRBD1 agrees at 9 bases. V was clipped by 3 bases and J by 1 base; unmatched bases: 3. Germline-derived CDR1 and CDR2 are ENHRY and SYGVKD. CDR3 size: 16 residues. CDR3 sequence (DNA): TGTGCCATCAGTGACAGGGACAGGGTGAACACCGGGGAGCTGTTTTTT. This encodes CAISDRDRVNTGELFF.

This chain uses TRBV25-1 with TRBJ1-2; 7 bases line up with TRBD1. The CDR3 totals 14 residues. V dropped 4 bases and J dropped 0; count of bases not matched to a gene: 2. Germline V gene lookup returns CDR1 MGHDK and CDR2 SYGVNS. The CDR3: CASSGTGANYGYTF. CDR3 nucleotides: TGTGCCAGCAGTGGGACAGGCGCTAACTATGGCTACACCTTC.

The J gene is TRBJ1-3, the V gene TRBV5-4, with 9 nucleotides matching TRBD1. Trimming cost V 2 bases and J 13 bases; bases outside gene matches: 10. CDR3 length: 14 residues. Germline CDR1 and CDR2: SGHNT and YYREEE (reference sequence). The CDR3 spells CASSLGQGRTHIYF. The CDR3 nucleotides read TGTGCCAGCAGCTTAGGACAGGGGCGAACTCATATATATTTT.

The chain recombines TRBV5-1 with TRBJ2-2; D uncertain. The CDR3 is 13 amino acids. V was cut by 6 bases and J by 1 base, with 7 bases left in between. CDR1 is SGHRS, CDR2 YFSETQ, per germline. CDR3 nucleotide sequence: TGCGCCAGCAATTCGAGGAACACCGGGGAGCTGTTTTTT. Residues: CASNSRNTGELFF.

This clone was seen a few times. V gene TRBV6-5 combines with J gene TRBJ1-5, with D perhaps TRBD1 (5 bases). V was clipped by 7 bases and J by 0 bases, with 10 bases between them. Germline V lookup: CDR1 MNHEY, CDR2 SVGAGI. The CDR3 is 14 residues long. The CDR3 DNA reads TGTGCCAGCAAACTGGACAATAGCAATCAGCCCCAGCATTTT. Protein: CASKLDNSNQPQHF.

The chain carries TRBV30 and TRBJ2-3; tentatively, D is TRBD2 (6 bases). CDR1 is GTSNPN and CDR2 is SVGIG in the germline V gene (reference sequence). V lost 5 bases to trimming and J lost 5 bases, with 8 bases between them. The CDR3 consists of 11 residues. The CDR3 DNA follows: TGTGCCTGGTTGGGGGGAGATACGCAGTATTTT. Translating it yields CAWLGGDTQYF.